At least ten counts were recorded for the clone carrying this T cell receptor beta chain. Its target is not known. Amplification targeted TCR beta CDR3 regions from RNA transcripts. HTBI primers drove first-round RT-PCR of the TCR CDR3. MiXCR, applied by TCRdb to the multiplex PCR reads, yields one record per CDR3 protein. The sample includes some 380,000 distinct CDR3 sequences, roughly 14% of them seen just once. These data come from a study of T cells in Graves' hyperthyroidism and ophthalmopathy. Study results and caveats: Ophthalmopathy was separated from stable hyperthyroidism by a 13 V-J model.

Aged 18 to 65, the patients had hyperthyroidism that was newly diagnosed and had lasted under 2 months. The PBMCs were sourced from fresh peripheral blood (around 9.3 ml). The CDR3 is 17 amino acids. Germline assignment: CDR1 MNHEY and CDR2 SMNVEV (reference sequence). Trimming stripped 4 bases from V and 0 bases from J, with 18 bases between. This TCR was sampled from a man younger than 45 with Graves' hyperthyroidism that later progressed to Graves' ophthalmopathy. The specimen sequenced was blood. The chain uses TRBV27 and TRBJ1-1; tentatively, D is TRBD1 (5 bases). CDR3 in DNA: TGTGCCAGCAGTTCCACAGGAGGTTGGGCCTTGAACACTGAAGCTTTCTTT. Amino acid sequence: CASSSTGGWALNTEAFF.